These 27 T cell receptor beta chains came from one sample sequenced in a study of T cells after yellow fever vaccination (dated by TCRdb to the late 2010s). What the treatment or condition label conveys for this sample: live attenuated yellow fever vaccine strain. Libraries were constructed by 5' RACE. The listed sequencing device is Illumina NovaSeq 6000. TCRdb passed the public sequencing reads through fastp at Q25 and MiXCR, retaining productive beta sequences. Duplicate CDR3 protein sequences are folded into a single record with the most common DNA and genes. The sample table holds fewer than 350,000 distinct CDR3 sequences, of which 4% to 5.5% were seen once. Approximately 19% of the sample is held by the ten biggest clonotypes. This specimen consisted of PBMCs, obtained 15 days after the yellow fever booster vaccination. All receptors derive from a man aged 18 to 35 who received the YFV17D yellow fever vaccine.

Many counts were recorded for this clonotype. V usage is TRBV4-1 and J usage is TRBJ1-6; D call uncertain. With 8 bases removed from V and 7 bases from J, the gap between germline ends came to 12 bases. Looked up from germline, CDR1 is MGHRA and CDR2 is YSYEKL. The CDR3 extends over 13 amino acids. The CDR3 here is CASGWQENSPLHF. Here the CDR3 DNA reads TGCGCCAGCGGTTGGCAGGAAAATTCACCCCTCCACTTT.

The V and J genes are TRBV18 and TRBJ2-7; D ambiguous. Trimming left V 2 bases short and J 5 bases short, with 10 bases between. The CDR3 sequence is 13 residues long. The germline V gene encodes CDR1 KGHSH and CDR2 LQKENI. CDR3 bases: TGTGCCAGCTCACCAGTGGGTCCCAACGAGCAGTACTTC. Its translation is CASSPVGPNEQYF.

This clonotype has a count of ten or more. V is TRBV12-3 or TRBV12-4 and J is TRBJ1-4, with a weak D call TRBD1 (5 bases). This CDR3 is built from 15 residues. Between the trimmed V and J ends, which lost 2 bases and 6 bases, there was a span of 13 bases. The CDR3 DNA sequence: TGTGCCAGCAGTTTATATGGAGGGGCCGATGAAAAACTGTTTTTT. Protein: CASSLYGGADEKLFF.

The chain is built from TRBV6-5 and TRBJ1-6; TRBD1 aligns across 7 bases. This CDR3 is 16 amino acids long. Losses at the gene ends were 5 bases for V and 9 bases for J; bases not matched to a gene: 13. Germline V gene data show CDR1 as MNHEY and CDR2 as SVGAGI. CDR3 sequence reads: CASSDRDSVFGSPLHF. Here the CDR3 DNA reads TGTGCCAGCAGTGACCGGGACAGTGTCTTTGGTTCACCCCTCCACTTT.

This clonotype was counted many times. V gene TRBV4-2 combines with J gene TRBJ1-3, with unresolved D. V gave up 1 base and J gave up 3 bases, with 7 bases separating them. Germline V CDR1 and CDR2: LGHNA, YNFKEQ. The CDR3 sequence is 14 residues long. The CDR3 DNA follows: TGTGCCAGCAGCCAAGCCCCCAATGGAAACACCATATATTTT. Translated: CASSQAPNGNTIYF.

This sequence joins TRBV14 and TRBJ2-5, with D uncertain. Germline CDR1 is SGHDN and CDR2 is FVKESK. The germline V and J ends were trimmed by 0 bases and 7 bases, with 9 bases remaining between them. CDR3 size: 13 residues. CDR3 loop: CASSQDGLGTQYF. CDR3 DNA: TGTGCCAGCAGCCAAGATGGTCTGGGGACCCAGTACTTC.

The chain links TRBV2 to TRBJ1-1, with D unclear. Germline V CDR1 and CDR2: SNHLY, FYNNEI. The length of the CDR3 is 15 residues. V lost 0 bases and J lost 5, with 13 bases in between. CDR3 residues: CASSEAQGGWTEAFF. The CDR3 DNA is TGTGCCAGCAGTGAAGCGCAAGGAGGGTGGACTGAAGCTTTCTTT.

The sample holds many counts of this clonotype. The chain employs TRBV5-1 and TRBJ1-4; perhaps TRBD1 as D (5 bases). With 4 bases removed from V and 0 bases from J, the gap between germline ends came to 13 bases. The germline V gene encodes CDR1 SGHRS and CDR2 YFSETQ. The CDR3 spans 16 residues. In DNA form, the CDR3 reads TGCGCCAGCAGCATTCCCGACAGCTCAACTAATGAAAAACTGTTTTTT. Its protein product is CASSIPDSSTNEKLFF.

This clonotype occurred many times. The gene calls are TRBV20-1 and TRBJ1-2; unclear D gene. CDR1 and CDR2 (germline): DFQATT, SNEGSKA (reference sequence). CDR3 length: 12 residues. V shed 7 bases and J shed 9 bases, with 18 bases lying between them. The DNA for the CDR3 is TGCAGTGTCACACGCGGGTTTATAAGCTACACCTTC. The encoded protein is CSVTRGFISYTF.

The J gene is TRBJ1-4, the V gene TRBV5-5; no firm D call. This CDR3 has 14 amino acids. Trimming stripped 4 bases from V and 3 bases from J, with 10 bases between. Germline V gene sequence: CDR1 SGHKS, CDR2 YYEKEE (reference sequence). The CDR3 region is CASSRGPANEKLFF. The CDR3 DNA is TGTGCCAGCAGCCGTGGACCAGCTAATGAAAAACTGTTTTTT.

In this sample, this clonotype turned up many times. The chain links TRBV13 to TRBJ2-1; tentatively, D is TRBD1 (6 bases). V was cut by 0 bases and J by 9 bases, with 15 bases left in between. The CDR3 runs to 15 residues. Per the germline V gene, CDR1 is PRHDT and CDR2 is FYEKMQ (reference sequence). CDR3 coding DNA: TGTGCCAGCAGCTTAGGCTTAGAGGACAGCGGTGAGCAGTTCTTC. It codes for CASSLGLEDSGEQFF.

J is TRBJ1-5 and V is TRBV12-3 or TRBV12-4; D possibly corresponds to TRBD1 (5 bases). V gave up 0 bases and J gave up 2 bases, with 14 bases separating them. The CDR3 sequence is 17 residues long. CDR3 sequence: CASSLALWQGGNQPQHF. The DNA of the CDR3 is TGTGCCAGCAGTTTAGCGCTCTGGCAGGGAGGCAATCAGCCCCAGCATTTT.

The sample holds a few counts of this clonotype. This chain connects TRBV4-2 to TRBJ1-1; TRBD1 might be the D (5 bases). Germline loops: CDR1 LGHNA, CDR2 YNFKEQ. Trimming shortened V by 1 base and J by 1 base, and 7 bases separated the two germline ends. The CDR3 is 14 amino acids. The CDR3 protein is CASSQGGGNTEAFF. DNA for the CDR3: TGTGCCAGCAGCCAAGGTGGGGGGAACACTGAAGCTTTCTTT.

This clonotype was detected only a few times. This chain links TRBV7-9 with TRBJ1-2; D remains unclear. The V end lost 5 bases, the J end lost 4 bases, and 17 bases lay between the germline ends. The CDR3 spans 15 residues. Germline CDR1 reads SEHNR; CDR2 reads FQNEAQ (reference sequence). The CDR3 region is CASSPALKGGYGYTF. CDR3 DNA: TGTGCCAGCAGCCCCGCCCTAAAGGGAGGCTATGGCTACACCTTC.

There are many counts of this clonotype. The chain joins TRBV12-3 or TRBV12-4 to TRBJ1-6, with a tentative D call TRBD1 (5 bases). V gave up 7 bases and J gave up 7 bases, with 17 bases separating them. This CDR3 has 15 residues. This chain's CDR3 is CASTRDLRWNSPLHF. The CDR3 bases are TGTGCCAGCACCCGGGACCTTCGCTGGAATTCACCCCTCCACTTT.

This clonotype occurred many times. The chain is built from TRBV5-1 and TRBJ1-1; no firm D call. The CDR3 spans 15 residues. The V end lost 2 bases, the J end lost 2 bases, and 13 bases lay between the germline ends. Germline V gene data show CDR1 as SGHRS and CDR2 as YFSETQ. The CDR3 spells CASSFVVEINTEAFF. CDR3 coding DNA: TGCGCCAGCAGCTTTGTTGTCGAAATAAACACTGAAGCTTTCTTT. The complete variable domain, with remaining parts taken from reference TRBV5-1 and TRBJ1-1, reads KAGVTQTPRYLIKTRGQQVTLSCSPISGHRSVSWYQQTPGQGLQFLFEYFSETQRNKGNFPGRFSGRQFSNSRSEMNVSTLELGDSALYLCASSFVVEINTEAFFGQGTRLTVV.

In its sample, this clonotype was seen many times. The rearrangement uses TRBV14 and TRBJ2-1; 9 bases are a match to TRBD2. Germline CDR1 reads SGHDN; CDR2 reads FVKESK. The CDR3 loop spans 15 amino acids. V shed 4 bases and J 8 bases; nucleotides not matched to a gene: 9. The CDR3 sequence: CASSRFGTSFDEQFF. The CDR3 DNA sequence: TGTGCCAGCAGCCGATTCGGGACTAGCTTCGATGAGCAGTTCTTC. Supplemented by reference TRBV14 and TRBJ2-1, the full variable domain reads EAGVTQFPSHSVIEKGQTVTLRCDPISGHDNLYWYRRVMGKEIKFLLHFVKESKQDESGMPNNRFLAERTGGTYSTLKVQPAELEDSGVYFCASSRFGTSFDEQFFGPGTRLTVL.

The chain uses TRBV7-2 and TRBJ2-1; D unresolved. Germline values: CDR1 SGHTA, CDR2 FQGNSA. V was cut by 1 base and J by 7 bases, with 11 bases left in between. CDR3 length: 14 amino acids. The CDR3 DNA reads TGTGCCAGCAGCTTAGATGCAGTTATGAATGAGCAGTTCTTC. Protein product: CASSLDAVMNEQFF.

The sample holds many counts of this clonotype. For the CDR3, the DNA is TGTGCCAGCAGCCGTTTACGGGGGGGCCACGGGGAGCTGTTTTTT. Its translation is CASSRLRGGHGELFF. V gene TRBV11-2 combines with J gene TRBJ2-2; 8 bases line up with TRBD2. CDR1 and CDR2 (germline): SGHAT, FQNNGV. V lost 5 bases, J lost 7 bases, and 9 bases stayed unmatched. The CDR3 is made up of 15 amino acids. The whole variable domain, remainder taken from reference TRBV11-2 and TRBJ2-2, is EAGVAQSPRYKIIEKRQSVAFWCNPISGHATLYWYQQILGQGPKLLIQFQNNGVVDDSQLPKDRFSAERLKGVDSTLKIQPAKLEDSAVYLCASSRLRGGHGELFFGEGSRLTVL.

V usage is TRBV5-1 and J usage is TRBJ2-1; no clear D gene. With 2 bases removed from V and 14 bases from J, the gap between germline ends came to 17 bases. The germline V gene has CDR1 SGHRS and CDR2 YFSETQ. The CDR3 has 13 residues. CDR3 nucleotides: TGCGCCAGCAGCTTTCTAGGCAATTCTTTGGAGTTCTTC. It translates to CASSFLGNSLEFF.

This clonotype was found a few times. The chain combines TRBV12-3 or TRBV12-4 with TRBJ2-5, with a weak D call TRBD2 (6 bases). With 6 bases removed from V and 4 bases from J, the gap between germline ends came to 24 bases. CDR3 size: 17 residues. The CDR3 DNA is TGTGCCAGCAGCCCACCCCCCTCTTTCGCCGGGGGAGAGACCCAGTACTTC. Translation gives CASSPPPSFAGGETQYF.

The chain is built from TRBV18 and TRBJ2-3; TRBD2 agrees at 7 bases. V was pared by 5 bases and J by 0 bases, with 5 bases of the junction left unmatched. The V gene's germline CDR1 is KGHSH and CDR2 LQKENI. CDR3 length equals 15 residues. The CDR3 nucleotides read TGTGCCAGCTCAGGGGACTACCTAAGCACAGATACGCAGTATTTT. Protein product: CASSGDYLSTDTQYF.

The chain has TRBV5-5 and TRBJ2-6; D remains unclear. The CDR3 is 20 amino acids. V was trimmed by 4 bases and J by 0 bases, leaving 23 bases between them. Germline loops: CDR1 SGHKS, CDR2 YYEKEE (reference sequence). The CDR3: CASSRSPTDESISGANVLTF. CDR3 coding DNA: TGTGCCAGCAGCCGCTCGCCAACCGACGAGTCTATCTCTGGGGCCAACGTCCTGACTTTC.

V and J are TRBV5-1 and TRBJ2-3; D is unclear. The V and J ends lost 0 bases and 0 bases respectively, with 11 bases between them. Germline V gene data show CDR1 as SGHRS and CDR2 as YFSETQ. The CDR3 has 16 amino acids. CDR3 in amino acids: CASSLAPTTSTDTQYF. Written as DNA, the CDR3 is TGCGCCAGCAGCTTGGCCCCTACTACTAGCACAGATACGCAGTATTTT.

This clonotype was observed many times. This chain uses TRBV7-2 with TRBJ1-5; 7 nucleotides align to TRBD1. Germline trimming cut 4 bases from V and 4 bases from J; bases unmatched to any gene: 22. CDR1 and CDR2 (germline): SGHTA, FQGNSA. CDR3 length equals 20 residues. In nucleotides, the CDR3 is TGTGCCAGCAGCTCCTATCCCCCGGACAGGTTTAAGTTTGGGAATCAGCCCCAGCATTTT. Its protein is CASSSYPPDRFKFGNQPQHF.

Many counts were recorded for this clonotype. The gene calls are TRBV6-5 and TRBJ2-3, with 7 bases aligning to TRBD2. With 7 bases clipped from V and 6 bases from J, the junction kept 13 bases outside the gene matches. Germline values: CDR1 MNHEY, CDR2 SVGAGI. The CDR3 length is 15 residues. This CDR3 reads CASTAAGVSSDTQYF. In DNA form, the CDR3 reads TGTGCCAGCACGGCGGCGGGGGTATCGTCGGATACGCAGTATTTT.

This clonotype was detected a few times. The chain links TRBV10-3 to TRBJ2-1; 7 nucleotides agree with TRBD1. CDR3 length: 15 residues. Germline CDR1 is ENHRY and CDR2 is SYGVKD. V gave up 6 bases and J gave up 0 bases; unmatched junction bases: 5. CDR3 DNA sequence: TGTGCCATCAGCGACAGGGATAGCTCCTACAATGAGCAGTTCTTC. Translation: CAISDRDSSYNEQFF.